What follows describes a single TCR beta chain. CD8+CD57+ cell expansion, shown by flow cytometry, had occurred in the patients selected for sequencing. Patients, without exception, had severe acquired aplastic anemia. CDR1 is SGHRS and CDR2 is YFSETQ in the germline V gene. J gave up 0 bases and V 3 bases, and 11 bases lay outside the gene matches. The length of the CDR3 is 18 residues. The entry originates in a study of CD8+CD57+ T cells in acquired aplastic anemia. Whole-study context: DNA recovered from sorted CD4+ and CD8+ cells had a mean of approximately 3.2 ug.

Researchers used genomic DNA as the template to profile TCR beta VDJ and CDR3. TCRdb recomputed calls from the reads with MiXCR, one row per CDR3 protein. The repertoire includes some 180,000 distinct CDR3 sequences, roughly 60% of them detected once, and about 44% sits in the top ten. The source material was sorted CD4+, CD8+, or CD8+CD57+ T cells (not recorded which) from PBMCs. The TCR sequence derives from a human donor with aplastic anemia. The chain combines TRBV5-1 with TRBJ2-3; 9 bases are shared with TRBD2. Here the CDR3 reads CASSSLPPGLASTDTQYF. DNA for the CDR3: TGCGCCAGCAGCTCCCTTCCCCCGGGACTAGCTAGCACAGATACGCAGTATTTT.